What follows are 15 T cell receptor beta chains derived from one specimen sequenced in a study of shared clonotypes between healthy human individuals. Naivety among CD8 cells was defined by CD45RO negativity and positive CCR7 selection, thereby excluding terminally differentiated effector memory CD45RA+ cells. Clones were sequenced by immunoSEQ multiplex PCR, and TCRdb holds only the in-frame ones, with some missing. In the table there are 700,000 to 950,000 clones, 90% to 98% of which are singletons. The sequencing input was naive CD8+ T cells sorted from blood. The receptors stem from a man aged 25-40 years in good health.

The rearrangement uses TRBV29-1 and TRBJ2-3; the D is unclear. The CDR3 spans 13 residues. Germline V gene lookup returns CDR1 SQVTM and CDR2 ANQGSEA. Trimming shortened V by 5 bases and J by 4 bases, and 13 bases separated the two germline ends. The CDR3 loop reads CSVNGRSADTQYF. CDR3 DNA: TGCAGCGTTAACGGACGATCAGCAGATACGCAGTATTTT.

The J gene is TRBJ2-7, the V gene TRBV10-2; D unclear. The V gene's germline CDR1 is WSHSY and CDR2 SAAADI. V lost 10 bases and J lost 4, with 11 bases in between. The CDR3 has 11 residues. The CDR3 region is CATEARYEQYF. The CDR3 coding sequence is TGCGCCACCGAAGCGAGATACGAGCAGTACTTC.

A few counts support this clone. This chain joins TRBV27 and TRBJ1-5; no clear D gene. Germline lookup yields CDR1 MNHEY and CDR2 SMNVEV (reference sequence). The CDR3 covers 13 residues. Trimming removed 8 bases from V and 2 bases from J, with 10 bases in between. The CDR3 region has the DNA TGTGCCAGCGGAGGGTTAGGCAATCAGCCCCAGCATTTT. Translated: CASGGLGNQPQHF.

The chain has TRBV27 and TRBJ1-5, with D hard to call. CDR1 MNHEY and CDR2 SMNVEV come from the germline V gene (reference sequence). Trimming took off 5 bases at V and 0 bases at J, with 11 bases between the two ends. CDR3 length: 15 residues. The CDR3 coding sequence is TGTGCCAGCAGTCCAACCTTGGATAGCAATCAGCCCCAGCATTTT. It is translated as CASSPTLDSNQPQHF.

This rearrangement joins TRBV27 to TRBJ2-7; possibly TRBD1 for D (6 bases). V was trimmed by 6 bases and J by 4 bases, leaving 13 bases between them. This CDR3 spans 13 amino acids. Germline V gene lookup returns CDR1 MNHEY and CDR2 SMNVEV (reference sequence). Written as DNA, the CDR3 is TGTGCCAGCAGGACAGGCCTGGGGTACGAGCAGTACTTC. Its protein product is CASRTGLGYEQYF.

V usage is TRBV7-9 and J usage is TRBJ1-4; unclear D gene. This CDR3 is built from 15 residues. Looked up from germline, CDR1 is SEHNR and CDR2 is FQNEAQ (reference sequence). V dropped 2 bases and J dropped 7 bases, with 14 bases sitting between them. The CDR3 protein is CASSLRSGGSEKLFF. The CDR3, as DNA: TGTGCCAGCAGCTTACGGTCAGGAGGGAGTGAAAAACTGTTTTTT.

The V gene is TRBV9, the J gene TRBJ1-4, with a possible D match to TRBD1 (6 bases). V lost 0 bases, J lost 7 bases, and 16 bases lay in between. CDR1 and CDR2 from the germline V gene are SGDLS and YYNGEE. This CDR3 region has 16 residues. CDR3 in DNA: TGTGCCAGCAGCGTAGACGGGGGCAGCTCGGCTGAAAAACTGTTTTTT. Its translation is CASSVDGGSSAEKLFF.

The J gene is TRBJ2-7, the V gene TRBV6-5, with D uncertain. There are 13 residues in the CDR3. Trimming shortened V by 2 bases and J by 3 bases, and 8 bases separated the two germline ends. In germline, CDR1 is MNHEY, CDR2 SVGAGI. The CDR3 DNA is TGTGCCAGCAGTTACAGGGTTGACTACGAGCAGTACTTC. This encodes CASSYRVDYEQYF.

This clone was seen only once. V and J are TRBV27 and TRBJ1-5; 8 nucleotides align to TRBD1. The ends lost 5 bases at V and 4 bases at J; junction bases unmatched: 4. Germline CDR1 MNHEY, CDR2 SMNVEV (reference sequence). This CDR3 has 14 amino acids. CDR3 in amino acids: CASSVTGGNQPQHF. CDR3 coding DNA: TGTGCCAGCAGTGTCACAGGGGGGAATCAGCCCCAGCATTTT.

This clone was found once. The gene calls are TRBV19 and TRBJ2-7; D may be TRBD2 (6 bases). The V gene's germline CDR1 is LNHDA and CDR2 SQIVND (reference sequence). V lost 3 bases and J 6 bases, leaving 12 bases between the germline ends. This CDR3 comprises 13 residues. This chain's CDR3 is CASSILEGGEQYF. The CDR3 region has the DNA TGTGCCAGTAGTATCTTGGAGGGAGGCGAGCAGTACTTC.

The rearrangement uses TRBV4-1 and TRBJ2-3, with 8 bases aligning to TRBD1. The CDR3 is 16 amino acids. J gave up 0 bases and V 3 bases, and 5 bases lay outside the gene matches. Germline V gene sequence: CDR1 MGHRA, CDR2 YSYEKL. The CDR3 sequence is CASSQGQGASTDTQYF. For the CDR3, the DNA is TGCGCCAGCAGCCAGGGCCAGGGGGCGAGCACAGATACGCAGTATTTT.

V gene TRBV2 combines with J gene TRBJ1-3, with a weak D call TRBD1 (5 bases). Germline V gene sequence: CDR1 SNHLY, CDR2 FYNNEI. The V end was cut by 7 bases, the J end by 7 bases, with 8 bases between. The CDR3 contains 11 residues. Here the CDR3 reads CASIPGNTIYF. In DNA, the CDR3 is TGTGCCAGCATCCCAGGGAACACCATATATTTT.

V and J are TRBV7-9 and TRBJ2-3, with 11 positions matching TRBD2. The CDR3 has 16 amino acids. From germline, CDR1 is SEHNR and CDR2 FQNEAQ (reference sequence). V gave up 5 bases and J gave up 4 bases; unmatched junction bases: 8. This CDR3 is CASSPLLLAGADTQYF. CDR3 coding DNA: TGTGCCAGCAGCCCCTTGCTACTAGCGGGAGCAGATACGCAGTATTTT.

The V gene is TRBV9, the J gene TRBJ2-2; D is possibly TRBD1 (6 bases). CDR1 is SGDLS and CDR2 is YYNGEE in the germline V gene. The germline V and J ends were trimmed by 3 bases and 0 bases, with 21 bases remaining between them. This CDR3 is 19 amino acids long. In DNA form, the CDR3 reads TGTGCCAGCAGCGGTAGTTCCCTTGGACAGAGGACGAACACCGGGGAGCTGTTTTTT. Translating it yields CASSGSSLGQRTNTGELFF.

The chain is built from TRBV14 and TRBJ2-7; unclear D gene. Trimming removed 9 bases at V and 3 bases at J, with 12 bases between. The CDR3 extends over 12 amino acids. Germline CDR1 SGHDN, CDR2 FVKESK. DNA of the CDR3: TGTGCCAGTGGGGTTGACGGCTACGAGCAGTACTTC. Translation gives CASGVDGYEQYF.